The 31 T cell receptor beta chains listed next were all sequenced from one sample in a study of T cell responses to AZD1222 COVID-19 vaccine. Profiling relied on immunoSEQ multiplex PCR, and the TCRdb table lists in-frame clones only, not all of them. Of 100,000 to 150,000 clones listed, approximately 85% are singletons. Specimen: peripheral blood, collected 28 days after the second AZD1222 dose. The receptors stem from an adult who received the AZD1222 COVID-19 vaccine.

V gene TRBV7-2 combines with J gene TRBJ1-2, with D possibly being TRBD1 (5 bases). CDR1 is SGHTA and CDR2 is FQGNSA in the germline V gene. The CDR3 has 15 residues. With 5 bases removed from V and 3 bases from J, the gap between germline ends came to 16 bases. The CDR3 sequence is CASSPGAGEDYGYTF. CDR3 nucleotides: TGTGCCAGCAGCCCCGGGGCCGGGGAGGACTATGGCTACACCTTC. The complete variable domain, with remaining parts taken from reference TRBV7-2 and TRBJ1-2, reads GAGVSQSPSNKVTEKGKDVELRCDPISGHTALYWYRQSLGQGLEFLIYFQGNSAPDKSGLPSDRFSAERTGGSVSTLTIQRTQQEDSAVYLCASSPGAGEDYGYTFGSGTRLTVV.

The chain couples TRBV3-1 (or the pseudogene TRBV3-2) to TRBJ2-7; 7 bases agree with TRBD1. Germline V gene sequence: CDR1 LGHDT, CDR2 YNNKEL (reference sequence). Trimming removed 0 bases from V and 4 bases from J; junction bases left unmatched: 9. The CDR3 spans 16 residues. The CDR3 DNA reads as TGTGCCAGCAGCCAAGATTGGGACAGATGGGGATACGAGCAGTACTTC. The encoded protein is CASSQDWDRWGYEQYF.

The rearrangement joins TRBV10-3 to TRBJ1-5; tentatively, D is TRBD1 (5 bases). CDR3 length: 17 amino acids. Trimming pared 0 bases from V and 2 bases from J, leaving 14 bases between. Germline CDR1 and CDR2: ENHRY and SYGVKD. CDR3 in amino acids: CAISESGRVGGNQPQHF. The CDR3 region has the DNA TGTGCCATCAGTGAGTCGGGCAGGGTGGGAGGCAATCAGCCCCAGCATTTT.

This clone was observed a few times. This CDR3 reads CASSPGTSNEKLFF. The CDR3 DNA follows: TGTGCCAGCAGCCCTGGGACGAGTAATGAAAAACTGTTTTTT. V usage is TRBV11-2 and J usage is TRBJ1-4, with a weak D call TRBD1 (5 bases). Trimming removed 5 bases at V and 4 bases at J, with 11 bases between. The germline CDR1 and CDR2 sequences are SGHAT and FQNNGV. The CDR3 is 14 amino acids. The entire variable domain, with the rest obtained from reference TRBV11-2 and TRBJ1-4, is as follows: EAGVAQSPRYKIIEKRQSVAFWCNPISGHATLYWYQQILGQGPKLLIQFQNNGVVDDSQLPKDRFSAERLKGVDSTLKIQPAKLEDSAVYLCASSPGTSNEKLFFGSGTQLSVL.

The CDR3: CASSLAPSGLGVAQYF. As DNA, the CDR3 is TGTGCCAGCAGTTTGGCCCCTTCGGGCCTTGGGGTGGCCCAGTACTTC. This chain connects TRBV27 to TRBJ2-5; no reliable D call. Trimming shortened V by 3 bases and J by 9 bases, and 23 bases separated the two germline ends. Germline assignment: CDR1 MNHEY and CDR2 SMNVEV (reference sequence). This CDR3 region has 16 residues.

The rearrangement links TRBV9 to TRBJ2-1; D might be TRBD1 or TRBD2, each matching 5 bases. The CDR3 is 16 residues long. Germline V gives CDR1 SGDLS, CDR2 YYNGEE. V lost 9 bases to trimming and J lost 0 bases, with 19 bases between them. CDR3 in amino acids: CATSPGAPSSYNEQFF. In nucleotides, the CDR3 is TGTGCCACCTCGCCCGGGGCGCCGAGCTCCTACAATGAGCAGTTCTTC.

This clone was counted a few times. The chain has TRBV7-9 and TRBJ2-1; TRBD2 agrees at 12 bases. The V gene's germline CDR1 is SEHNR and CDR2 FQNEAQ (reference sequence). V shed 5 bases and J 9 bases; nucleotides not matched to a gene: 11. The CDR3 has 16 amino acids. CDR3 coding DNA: TGTGCCAGCAGCCCCCGGACTAGCGGGGTTTTTAGTGAGCAGTTCTTC. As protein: CASSPRTSGVFSEQFF.

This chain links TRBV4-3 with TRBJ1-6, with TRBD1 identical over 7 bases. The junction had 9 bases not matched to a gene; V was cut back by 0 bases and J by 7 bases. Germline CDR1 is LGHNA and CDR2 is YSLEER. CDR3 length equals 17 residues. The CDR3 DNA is TGCGCCAGCAGCCAAGATGGTGACAGGGTTGGGAATTCACCCCTCCACTTT. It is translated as CASSQDGDRVGNSPLHF.

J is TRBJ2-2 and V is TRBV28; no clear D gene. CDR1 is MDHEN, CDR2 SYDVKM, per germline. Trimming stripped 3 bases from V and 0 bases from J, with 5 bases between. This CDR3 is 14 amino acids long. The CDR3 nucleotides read TGTGCCAGCAGTTTTCGAGCGAACACCGGGGAGCTGTTTTTT. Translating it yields CASSFRANTGELFF.

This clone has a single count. CDR3 in amino acids: CAWSVGRALFF. CDR3 sequence (DNA): TGTGCCTGGAGTGTAGGGAGGGCTCTGTTTTTT. V is TRBV30 and J is TRBJ1-4, with D unresolved. The CDR3 consists of 11 residues. Trimming shortened V by 0 bases and J by 14 bases, and 10 bases separated the two germline ends. From germline, CDR1 is GTSNPN and CDR2 SVGIG (reference sequence).

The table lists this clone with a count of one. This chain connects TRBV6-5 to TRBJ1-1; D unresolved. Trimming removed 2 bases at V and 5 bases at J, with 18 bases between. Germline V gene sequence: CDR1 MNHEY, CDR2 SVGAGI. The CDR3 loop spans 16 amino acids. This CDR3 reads CASSYGVVRRGTEAFF. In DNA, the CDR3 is TGTGCCAGCAGTTACGGGGTGGTAAGGAGAGGAACTGAAGCTTTCTTT.

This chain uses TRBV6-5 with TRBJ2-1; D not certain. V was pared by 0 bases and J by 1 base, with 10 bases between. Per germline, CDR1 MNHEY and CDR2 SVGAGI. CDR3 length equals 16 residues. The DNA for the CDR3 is TGTGCCAGCAGTTACTCCTGGGGTCGTTCCTACAATGAGCAGTTCTTC. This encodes CASSYSWGRSYNEQFF.

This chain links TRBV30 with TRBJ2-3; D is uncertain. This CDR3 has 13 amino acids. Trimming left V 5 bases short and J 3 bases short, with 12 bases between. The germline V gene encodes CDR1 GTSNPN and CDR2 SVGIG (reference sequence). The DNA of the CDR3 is TGTGCCTGGGAATTCACTTCTACAGATACGCAGTATTTT. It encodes CAWEFTSTDTQYF.

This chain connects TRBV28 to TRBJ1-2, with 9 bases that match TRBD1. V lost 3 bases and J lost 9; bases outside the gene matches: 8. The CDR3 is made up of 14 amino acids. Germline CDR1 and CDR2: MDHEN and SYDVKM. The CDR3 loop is CASSFGTGSSRYTF. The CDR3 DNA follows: TGTGCCAGCAGTTTCGGGACAGGGTCCTCTCGCTACACCTTC.

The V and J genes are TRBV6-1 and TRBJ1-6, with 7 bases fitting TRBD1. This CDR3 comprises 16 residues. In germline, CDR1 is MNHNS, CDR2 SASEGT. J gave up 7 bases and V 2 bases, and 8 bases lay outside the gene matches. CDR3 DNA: TGTGCCAGCAGTGAAATGACAGGGACGCCCAATTCACCCCTCCACTTT. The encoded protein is CASSEMTGTPNSPLHF.

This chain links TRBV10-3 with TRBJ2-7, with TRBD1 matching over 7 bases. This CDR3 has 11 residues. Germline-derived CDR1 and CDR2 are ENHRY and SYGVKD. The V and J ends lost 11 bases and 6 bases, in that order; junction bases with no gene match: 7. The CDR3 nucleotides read TGTGCCGCCTCAGGGGGTCGCGAGCAGTACTTC. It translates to CAASGGREQYF.

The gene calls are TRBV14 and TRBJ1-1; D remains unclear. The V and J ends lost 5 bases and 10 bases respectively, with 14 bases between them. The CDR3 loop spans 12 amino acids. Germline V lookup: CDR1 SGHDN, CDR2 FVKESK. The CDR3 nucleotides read TGTGCCAGCAGCAAAAGGGAAGGAGGAGCTTTCTTT. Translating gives CASSKREGGAFF. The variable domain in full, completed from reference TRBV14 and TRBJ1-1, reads EAGVTQFPSHSVIEKGQTVTLRCDPISGHDNLYWYRRVMGKEIKFLLHFVKESKQDESGMPNNRFLAERTGGTYSTLKVQPAELEDSGVYFCASSKREGGAFFGQGTRLTVV.

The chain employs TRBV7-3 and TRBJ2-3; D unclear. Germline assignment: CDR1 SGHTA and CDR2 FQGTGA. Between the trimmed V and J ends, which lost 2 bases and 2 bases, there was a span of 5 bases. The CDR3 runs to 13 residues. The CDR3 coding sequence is TGTGCCAGCAGCTTACAAACCACAGATACGCAGTATTTT. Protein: CASSLQTTDTQYF. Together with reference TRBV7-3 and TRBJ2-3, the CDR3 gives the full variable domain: GAGVSQTPSNKVTEKGKYVELRCDPISGHTALYWYRQSLGQGPEFLIYFQGTGAADDSGLPNDRFFAVRPEGSVSTLKIQRTERGDSAVYLCASSLQTTDTQYFGPGTRLTVL.

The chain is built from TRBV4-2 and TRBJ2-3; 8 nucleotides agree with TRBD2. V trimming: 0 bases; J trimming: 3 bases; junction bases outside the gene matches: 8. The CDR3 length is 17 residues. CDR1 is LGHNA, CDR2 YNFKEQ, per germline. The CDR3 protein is CASSQDVRGAGTDTQYF. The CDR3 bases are TGTGCCAGCAGCCAAGACGTGCGGGGGGCGGGTACAGATACGCAGTATTTT.

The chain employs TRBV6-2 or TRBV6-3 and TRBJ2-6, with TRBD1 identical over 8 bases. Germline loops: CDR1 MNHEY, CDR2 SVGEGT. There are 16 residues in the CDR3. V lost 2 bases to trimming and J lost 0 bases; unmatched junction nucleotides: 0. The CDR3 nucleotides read TGTGCCAGCAGTTACGACAGGGGCTCTGGGGCCAACGTCCTGACTTTC. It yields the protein CASSYDRGSGANVLTF.

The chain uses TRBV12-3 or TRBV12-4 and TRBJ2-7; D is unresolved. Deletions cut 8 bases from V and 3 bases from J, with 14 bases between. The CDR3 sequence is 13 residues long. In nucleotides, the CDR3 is TGTGCCAGCCTCCGGAAACACGACTACGAGCAGTACTTC. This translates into CASLRKHDYEQYF.

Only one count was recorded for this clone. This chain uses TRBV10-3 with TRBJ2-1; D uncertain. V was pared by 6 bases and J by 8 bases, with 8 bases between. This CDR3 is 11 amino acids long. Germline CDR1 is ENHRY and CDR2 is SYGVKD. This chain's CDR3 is CAISPLHEQFF. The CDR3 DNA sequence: TGTGCCATCAGCCCGCTCCATGAGCAGTTCTTC.

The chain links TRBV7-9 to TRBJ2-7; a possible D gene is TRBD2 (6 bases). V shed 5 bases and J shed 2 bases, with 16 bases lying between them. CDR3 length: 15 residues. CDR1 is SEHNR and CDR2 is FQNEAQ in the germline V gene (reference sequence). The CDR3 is CASSDSGTGAYEQYF. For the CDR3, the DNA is TGTGCCAGCAGCGACTCCGGGACGGGAGCCTACGAGCAGTACTTC. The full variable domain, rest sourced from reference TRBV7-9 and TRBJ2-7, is DTGVSQNPRHKITKRGQNVTFRCDPISEHNRLYWYRQTLGQGPEFLTYFQNEAQLEKSRLLSDRFSAERPKGSFSTLEIQRTEQGDSAMYLCASSDSGTGAYEQYFGPGTRLTVT.

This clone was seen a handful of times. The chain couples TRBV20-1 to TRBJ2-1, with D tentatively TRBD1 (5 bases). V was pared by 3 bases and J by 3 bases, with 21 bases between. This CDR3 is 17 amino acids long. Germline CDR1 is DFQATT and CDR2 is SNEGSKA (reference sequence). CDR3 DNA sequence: TGCAGTGCTAGTAAGGCAGGTACGGCAGGGTTCTACAATGAGCAGTTCTTC. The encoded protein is CSASKAGTAGFYNEQFF.

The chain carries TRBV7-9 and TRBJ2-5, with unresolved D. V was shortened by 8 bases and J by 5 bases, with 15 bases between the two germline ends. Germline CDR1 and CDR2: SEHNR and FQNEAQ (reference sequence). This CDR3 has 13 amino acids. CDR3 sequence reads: CASGDQVRETQYF. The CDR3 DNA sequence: TGTGCCAGCGGTGACCAGGTCCGGGAGACCCAGTACTTC.

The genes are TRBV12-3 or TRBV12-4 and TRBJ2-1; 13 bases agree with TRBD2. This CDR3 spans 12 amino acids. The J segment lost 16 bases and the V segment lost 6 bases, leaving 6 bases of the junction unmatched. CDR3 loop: CASSSTSGGAFF. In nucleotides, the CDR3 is TGTGCCAGCAGCTCCACTAGCGGGGGGGCATTCTTC.

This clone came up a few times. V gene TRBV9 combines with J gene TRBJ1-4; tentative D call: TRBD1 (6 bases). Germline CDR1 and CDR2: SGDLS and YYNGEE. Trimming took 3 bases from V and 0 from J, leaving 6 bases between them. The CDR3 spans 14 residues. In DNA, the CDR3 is TGTGCCAGCAGCGGGACAGCAACTAATGAAAAACTGTTTTTT. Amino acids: CASSGTATNEKLFF.

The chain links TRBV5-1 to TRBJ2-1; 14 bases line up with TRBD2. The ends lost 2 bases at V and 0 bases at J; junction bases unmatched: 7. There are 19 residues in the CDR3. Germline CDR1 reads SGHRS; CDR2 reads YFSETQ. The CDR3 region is CASSFGLAGGSSSYNEQFF. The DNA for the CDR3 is TGCGCCAGCAGCTTCGGACTAGCGGGGGGATCGAGCTCCTACAATGAGCAGTTCTTC.

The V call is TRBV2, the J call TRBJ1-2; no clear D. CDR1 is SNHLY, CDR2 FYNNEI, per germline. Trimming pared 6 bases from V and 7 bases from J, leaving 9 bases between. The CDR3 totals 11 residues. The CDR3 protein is CASRESRGYTF. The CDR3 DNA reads TGTGCCAGCAGAGAGAGTCGTGGCTACACCTTC.

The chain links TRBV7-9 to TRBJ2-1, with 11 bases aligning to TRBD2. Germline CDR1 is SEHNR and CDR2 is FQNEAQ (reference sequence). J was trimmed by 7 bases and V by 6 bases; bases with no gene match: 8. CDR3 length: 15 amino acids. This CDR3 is CASRRTSGGGNEQFF. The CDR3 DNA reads TGTGCCAGCAGGCGTACTAGCGGGGGTGGGAATGAGCAGTTCTTC.

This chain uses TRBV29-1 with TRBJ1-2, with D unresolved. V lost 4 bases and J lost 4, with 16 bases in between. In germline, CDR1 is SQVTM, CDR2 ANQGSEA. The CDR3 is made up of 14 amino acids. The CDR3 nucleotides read TGCAGCGTTGGCTGGGCGGCGGCTACCTATGGCTACACCTTC. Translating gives CSVGWAAATYGYTF.